A single sample gave rise to the 7 T cell receptor beta chains below, sequenced in a study of T cell clones after liver transplantation (dated by TCRdb to the late 2010s). Receptor libraries were prepared by the immunoSEQ multiplex PCR assay. What TCRdb holds here is the immuneACCESS table cut down to in-frame rearrangements. Part of the clones is not present; checked against another copy, under half of the missing clones reflect an unresolved V gene, and the others are unexplained. The sample records about 75,000 clones, 84% of which are singletons. Jointly, the top ten make up around 2.2% of the sample. The material was CD4+ T cells from blood, obtained about 50 months after liver transplant. The receptor set was obtained from a human patient who received a liver transplant. Following transplantation, T cells from the graft donor may be among those present.

V and J are TRBV7-9 and TRBJ2-7; D may correspond to TRBD1 or TRBD2 (5 bases each). Per the germline V gene, CDR1 is SEHNR and CDR2 is FQNEAQ (reference sequence). The CDR3 consists of 12 residues. Deletions cut 1 base from V and 6 bases from J, with 7 bases between. The CDR3 DNA is TGTGCCAGCAGCTTAGAGAGGGGCGAGCAGTACTTC. It translates to CASSLERGEQYF.

This chain links TRBV13 with TRBJ1-3, with D unclear. The CDR3 sequence is 15 residues long. V lost 4 bases to trimming and J lost 1 base, with 11 bases between them. Germline CDR1 PRHDT, CDR2 FYEKMQ (reference sequence). The CDR3 here is CASSSSGLSGNTIYF. The DNA for the CDR3 is TGTGCCAGCAGCTCGTCCGGACTTTCTGGAAACACCATATATTTT.

The rearrangement joins TRBV4-3 to TRBJ2-3, with TRBD2 as a possible D gene (6 bases). The CDR3 is 15 residues long. V was cut by 4 bases and J by 6 bases, with 17 bases left in between. The germline V gene encodes CDR1 LGHNA and CDR2 YSLEER. In DNA, the CDR3 is TGCGCCAGCAGCCGCGACTCCTATGGGGGGGATACGCAGTATTTT. It is translated as CASSRDSYGGDTQYF.

This chain uses TRBV6-5 with TRBJ2-1; D is perhaps TRBD1 or TRBD2 (6 bases each). The CDR3 spans 15 residues. CDR1 is MNHEY and CDR2 is SVGAGI in the germline V gene. The ends were cut back, 5 bases at V and 3 bases at J, with 14 bases in the middle. CDR3 in amino acids: CASSVAGGNYNEQFF. In DNA form, the CDR3 reads TGTGCCAGCAGTGTCGCCGGGGGCAACTACAATGAGCAGTTCTTC.

V and J are TRBV2 and TRBJ2-5, with 7 bases identical to TRBD2. V lost 8 bases and J lost 4; bases outside the gene matches: 10. This CDR3 contains 14 residues. Looked up from germline, CDR1 is SNHLY and CDR2 is FYNNEI. The DNA for the CDR3 is TGTGCCAGCGGGGGGGGGAGCTTTCGAGAGACCCAGTACTTC. This sequence encodes CASGGGSFRETQYF.

The genes are TRBV5-1 and TRBJ2-2; D gene ambiguous. The CDR3 is made up of 15 amino acids. Germline V CDR1 and CDR2: SGHRS, YFSETQ. V was cut by 0 bases and J by 0 bases, with 6 bases left in between. The CDR3 reads CASSLAGPNTGELFF. Written as DNA, the CDR3 is TGCGCCAGCAGCTTGGCAGGACCGAACACCGGGGAGCTGTTTTTT.

The J gene is TRBJ2-7, the V gene TRBV5-1; D might be TRBD1 or TRBD2, each matching 5 bases. The CDR3 runs to 15 residues. Per the germline V gene, CDR1 is SGHRS and CDR2 is YFSETQ. V dropped 4 bases and J dropped 3 bases, with 17 bases sitting between them. The CDR3 nucleotides are TGCGCCAGCAGCCCCCTTGGGGGAGATCGCTACGAGCAGTACTTC. Its protein product is CASSPLGGDRYEQYF.